This T cell receptor (beta chain) is from a study of blood T cell repertoires in COVID-19. Whole-study context: The samples span acute and convalescent COVID-19 from the United States, Italy and Spain. PBMCs, B-cell-depleted T cells, or T cells were the source of the cDNA or gDNA that made up the material.

Only in-frame clones appear in the TCRdb table, and some are missing; sequencing was by immunoSEQ multiplex PCR. Of fewer than 350,000 clones listed, approximately 85% are singletons. The source is a human donor in a cohort sampled during active COVID-19. Sequencing used peripheral blood.

The CDR3: CASSQKRGSIATNEKLFF. The DNA of the CDR3 is TGTGCCAGCAGCCAAAAAAGGGGTAGTATTGCAACTAATGAAAAACTGTTTTTT. The chain is built from TRBV14 and TRBJ1-4; D is perhaps TRBD1 (5 bases). Germline V gene lookup returns CDR1 SGHDN and CDR2 FVKESK. V was shortened by 2 bases and J by 0 bases, with 16 bases between the two germline ends. CDR3 length: 18 amino acids.